What follows describes a single T cell receptor (beta chain). Libraries were prepared by immunoSEQ multiplex PCR; TCRdb keeps only in-frame clonotypes and omits some of them. The profile shows under 1,100,000 clones, 70% to 80% of them singletons. These data originate in a study of shared clonotypes between healthy human individuals. Deletions cut 4 bases from V and 4 bases from J, with 13 bases between. The CDR3 spans 14 residues. CDR1 LGHNA and CDR2 YSLEER come from the germline V gene. V and J are TRBV4-3 and TRBJ1-1; a weak D match, TRBD1 (5 bases). This TCR derives from a man aged 18 to 29 in good health. Some clones in this sample may be carry-over from other donors' samples. Sequencing used memory CD4+ T cells from PBMCs. This sample's subset: CD45RA-negative fraction. The DNA for the CDR3 is TGCGCCAGCAGCCTTCTGGGGCGGGGCACTGAAGCTTTCTTT. Translated: CASSLLGRGTEAFF.